This TCR beta chain was recovered during a study of blood T cell repertoires in COVID-19. The wider study: Samples taken during acute and convalescent COVID-19 were collected in the United States, Italy and Spain. In each case, the material was cDNA or gDNA derived from T cells, B-cell-depleted T cells, or PBMCs.

Unmatched junction bases numbered 6, after V lost 0 bases and J lost 2 bases. The CDR3 totals 16 residues. Germline lookup yields CDR1 SGDLS and CDR2 YYNGEE. Methods used by the authors: Amplifying reference gene primers gave estimates of nucleated cell counts. Sequencing was performed with immunoSEQ multiplex PCR; in TCRdb, only in-frame clones are kept and a portion is missing. That table supplies the V and J calls and clone size; D and trimming were determined from the DNA. The sample includes some 330,000 clones, roughly nine tenths seen only once; the top ten take 1.8%. Seattle-derived patients entered the study during active infection and were followed longitudinally.

The sequenced sample was peripheral blood. V gene TRBV9 combines with J gene TRBJ2-3; 7 bases line up with TRBD2. This sequence was found in a woman in her 30s with COVID-19, enrolled during active disease. CDR3 in DNA: TGTGCCAGCAGCGTAGGGGCGGGGGTTTTCACAGATACGCAGTATTTT. It yields the protein CASSVGAGVFTDTQYF. Drawing the rest from reference TRBV9 and TRBJ2-3, the complete variable domain is DSGVTQTPKHLITATGQRVTLRCSPRSGDLSVYWYQQSLDQGLQFLIQYYNGEERAKGNILERFSAQQFPDLHSELNLSSLELGDSALYFCASSVGAGVFTDTQYFGPGTRLTVL.